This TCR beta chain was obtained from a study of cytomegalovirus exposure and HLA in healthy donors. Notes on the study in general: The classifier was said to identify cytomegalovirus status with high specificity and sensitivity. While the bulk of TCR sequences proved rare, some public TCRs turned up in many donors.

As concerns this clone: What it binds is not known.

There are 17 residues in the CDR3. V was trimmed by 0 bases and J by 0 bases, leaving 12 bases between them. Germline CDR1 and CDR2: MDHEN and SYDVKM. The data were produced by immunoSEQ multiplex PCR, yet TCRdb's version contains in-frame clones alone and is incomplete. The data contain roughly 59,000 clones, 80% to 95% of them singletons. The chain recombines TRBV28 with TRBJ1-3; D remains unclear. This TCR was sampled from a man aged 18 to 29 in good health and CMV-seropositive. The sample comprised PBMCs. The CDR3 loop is CASSLWTDTNSGNTIYF. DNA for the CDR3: TGTGCCAGCAGTTTATGGACTGATACTAACTCTGGAAACACCATATATTTT. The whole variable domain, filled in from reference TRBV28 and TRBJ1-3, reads DVKVTQSSRYLVKRTGEKVFLECVQDMDHENMFWYRQDPGLGLRLIYFSYDVKMKEKGDIPEGYSVSREKKERFSLILESASTNQTSMYLCASSLWTDTNSGNTIYFGEGSWLTVV.